Included here is one T cell receptor beta chain sequence, with context. Its antigen remains unidentified. Clones were read by immunoSEQ multiplex PCR, and TCRdb kept only the in-frame ones, dropping some. This repertoire shows about 150,000 clones, roughly 91% found once; its top ten account for more than 8.5%. These data belong to a study of T cell responses to AZD1222 COVID-19 vaccine. About the study: Analysis merged second doses at about 4 or about 12 weeks.

From germline, CDR1 is MNHEY and CDR2 SVGAGI. V lost 8 bases and J lost 5, with 13 bases in between. This CDR3 is 13 amino acids long. Points from the study as a whole: After two AZD1222 doses, spike-specific TCR breadth and depth rose versus day 0. White British ancestry dominated among donors, who included more females, and clonal diversity was possibly underestimated. Scientists sampled the repertoires only once the peak T cell response had passed.

V is TRBV6-5 and J is TRBJ2-1; unclear D gene. The receptor comes from an adult in good health. The material was peripheral blood, obtained on day 0 of AZD1222 vaccination. The DNA of the CDR3 is TGTGCCAGCGATTCACCAACCCACAATGAGCAGTTCTTC. Its protein is CASDSPTHNEQFF.